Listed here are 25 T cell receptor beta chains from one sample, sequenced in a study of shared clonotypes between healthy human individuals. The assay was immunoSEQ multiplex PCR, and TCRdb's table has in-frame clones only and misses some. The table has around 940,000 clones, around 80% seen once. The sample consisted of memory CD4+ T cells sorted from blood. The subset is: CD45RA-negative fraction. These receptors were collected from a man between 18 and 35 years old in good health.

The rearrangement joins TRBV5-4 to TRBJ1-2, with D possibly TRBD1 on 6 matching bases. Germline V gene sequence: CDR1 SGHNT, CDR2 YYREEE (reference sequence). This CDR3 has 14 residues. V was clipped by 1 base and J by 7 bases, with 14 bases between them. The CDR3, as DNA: TGTGCCAGCAGCTTGATGCCAGGGGAAGGTGGCTACACCTTC. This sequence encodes CASSLMPGEGGYTF.

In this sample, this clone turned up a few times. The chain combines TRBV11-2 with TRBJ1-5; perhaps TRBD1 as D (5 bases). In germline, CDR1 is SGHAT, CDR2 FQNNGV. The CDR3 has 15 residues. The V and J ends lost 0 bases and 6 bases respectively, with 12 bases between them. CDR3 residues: CASSLEGGRAQPQHF. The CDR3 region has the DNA TGTGCCAGCAGCTTAGAGGGGGGACGGGCTCAGCCCCAGCATTTT.

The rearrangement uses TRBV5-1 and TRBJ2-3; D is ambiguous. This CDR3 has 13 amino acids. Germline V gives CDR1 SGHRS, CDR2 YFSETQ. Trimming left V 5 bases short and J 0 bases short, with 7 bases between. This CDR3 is CASRYGSTDTQYF. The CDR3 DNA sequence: TGCGCCAGCAGATATGGTAGCACAGATACGCAGTATTTT.

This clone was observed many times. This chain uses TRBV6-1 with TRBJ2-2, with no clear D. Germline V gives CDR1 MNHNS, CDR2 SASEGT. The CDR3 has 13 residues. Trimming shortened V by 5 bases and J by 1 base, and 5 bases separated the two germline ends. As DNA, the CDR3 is TGTGCCAGCAGTATACAGAACACCGGGGAGCTGTTTTTT. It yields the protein CASSIQNTGELFF.

CDR3 DNA: TGTGCCAGTAGAGGGGTCGCCTATAATTCACCCCTCCACTTT. This sequence encodes CASRGVAYNSPLHF. This sequence joins TRBV19 and TRBJ1-6; D might be TRBD1 (5 bases). The ends were cut back, 6 bases at V and 2 bases at J, with 8 bases in the middle. CDR3 length equals 14 residues. The V gene's germline CDR1 is LNHDA and CDR2 SQIVND (reference sequence). Full variable domain (rest looked up from reference TRBV19 and TRBJ1-6): DGGITQSPKYLFRKEGQNVTLSCEQNLNHDAMYWYRQDPGQGLRLIYYSQIVNDFQKGDIAEGYSVSREKKESFPLTVTSAQKNPTAFYLCASRGVAYNSPLHFGNGTRLTVT.

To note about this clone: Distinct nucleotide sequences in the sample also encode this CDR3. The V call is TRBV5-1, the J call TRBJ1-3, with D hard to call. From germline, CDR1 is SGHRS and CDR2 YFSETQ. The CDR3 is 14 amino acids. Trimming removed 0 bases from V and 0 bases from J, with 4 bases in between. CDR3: CASSLGASGNTIYF. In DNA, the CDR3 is TGCGCCAGCAGCTTGGGAGCCTCTGGAAACACCATATATTTT.

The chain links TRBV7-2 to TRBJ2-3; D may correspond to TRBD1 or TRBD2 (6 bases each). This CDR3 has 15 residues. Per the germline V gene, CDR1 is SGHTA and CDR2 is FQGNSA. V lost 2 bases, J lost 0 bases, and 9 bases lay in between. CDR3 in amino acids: CASSLMGGSTDTQYF. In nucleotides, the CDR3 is TGTGCCAGCAGCTTAATGGGGGGCAGCACAGATACGCAGTATTTT. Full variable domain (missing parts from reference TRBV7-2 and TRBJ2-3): GAGVSQSPSNKVTEKGKDVELRCDPISGHTALYWYRQSLGQGLEFLIYFQGNSAPDKSGLPSDRFSAERTGGSVSTLTIQRTQQEDSAVYLCASSLMGGSTDTQYFGPGTRLTVL.

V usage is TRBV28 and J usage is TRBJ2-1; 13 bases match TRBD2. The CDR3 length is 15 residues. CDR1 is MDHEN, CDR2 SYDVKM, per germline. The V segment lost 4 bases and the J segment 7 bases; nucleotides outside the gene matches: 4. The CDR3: CASSSTSGGANEQFF. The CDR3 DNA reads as TGTGCCAGCAGTTCCACTAGCGGGGGGGCGAATGAGCAGTTCTTC.

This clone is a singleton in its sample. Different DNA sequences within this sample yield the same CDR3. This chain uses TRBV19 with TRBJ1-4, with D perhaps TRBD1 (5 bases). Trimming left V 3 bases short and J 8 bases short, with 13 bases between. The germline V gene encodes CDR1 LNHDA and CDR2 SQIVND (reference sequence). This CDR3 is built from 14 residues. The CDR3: CASSMEGVREKLFF. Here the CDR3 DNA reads TGTGCCAGTAGTATGGAAGGGGTACGGGAAAAACTGTTTTTT.

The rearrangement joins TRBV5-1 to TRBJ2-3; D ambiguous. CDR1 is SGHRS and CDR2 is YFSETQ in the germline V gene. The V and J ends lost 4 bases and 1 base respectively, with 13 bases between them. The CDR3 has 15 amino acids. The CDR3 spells CASSPDTSGTDTQYF. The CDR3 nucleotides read TGCGCCAGCAGCCCGGATACGTCGGGCACAGATACGCAGTATTTT.

The CDR3, as DNA: TGTGCCAGTTCCCTTGGACTTAAAAACACCGGGGAGCTGTTTTTT. Its translation: CASSLGLKNTGELFF. The chain uses TRBV19 and TRBJ2-2, with a possible D match to TRBD2 (5 bases). The CDR3 is made up of 15 amino acids. Trimming took off 8 bases at V and 2 bases at J, with 15 bases between the two ends. Germline lookup yields CDR1 LNHDA and CDR2 SQIVND (reference sequence).

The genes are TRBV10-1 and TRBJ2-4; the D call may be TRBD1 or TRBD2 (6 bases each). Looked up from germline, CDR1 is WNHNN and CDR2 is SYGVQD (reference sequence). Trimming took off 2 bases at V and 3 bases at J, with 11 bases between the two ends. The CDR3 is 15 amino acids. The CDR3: CASSEGGLGKNIQYF. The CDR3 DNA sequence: TGCGCCAGCAGTGAGGGGGGGCTCGGCAAAAACATTCAGTACTTC.

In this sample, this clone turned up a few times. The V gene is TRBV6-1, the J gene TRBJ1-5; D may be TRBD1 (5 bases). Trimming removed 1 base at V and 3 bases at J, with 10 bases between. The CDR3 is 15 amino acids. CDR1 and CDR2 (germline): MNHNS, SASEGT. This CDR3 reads CASSEGAGSNQPQHF. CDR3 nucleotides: TGTGCCAGCAGTGAAGGCGCAGGGTCCAATCAGCCCCAGCATTTT.

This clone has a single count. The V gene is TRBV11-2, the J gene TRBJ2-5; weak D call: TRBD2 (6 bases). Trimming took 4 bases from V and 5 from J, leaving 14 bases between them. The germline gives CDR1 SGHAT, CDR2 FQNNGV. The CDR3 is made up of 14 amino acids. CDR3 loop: CASSSIIAGETQYF. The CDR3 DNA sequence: TGTGCCAGCAGCTCCATAATTGCGGGGGAGACCCAGTACTTC.

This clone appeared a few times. The CDR3 protein is CASTQGGQINSPLHF. The CDR3 nucleotides are TGTGCCAGCACCCAGGGGGGACAGATAAATTCACCCCTCCACTTT. This chain connects TRBV2 to TRBJ1-6; 7 nucleotides agree with TRBD1. The germline gives CDR1 SNHLY, CDR2 FYNNEI. With 7 bases clipped from V and 7 bases from J, the junction kept 10 bases outside the gene matches. The CDR3 has 15 amino acids. The variable domain in full, with the rest retrieved from reference TRBV2 and TRBJ1-6, is EPEVTQTPSHQVTQMGQEVILRCVPISNHLYFYWYRQILGQKVEFLVSFYNNEISEKSEIFDDQFSVERPDGSNFTLKIRSTKLEDSAMYFCASTQGGQINSPLHFGNGTRLTVT.

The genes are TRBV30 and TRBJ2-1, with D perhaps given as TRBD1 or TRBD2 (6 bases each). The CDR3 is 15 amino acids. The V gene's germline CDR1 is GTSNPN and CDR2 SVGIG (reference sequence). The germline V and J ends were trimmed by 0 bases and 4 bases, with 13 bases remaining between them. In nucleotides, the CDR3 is TGTGCCTGGAGTGTACAGGGACTCGGGTACAATGAGCAGTTCTTC. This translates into CAWSVQGLGYNEQFF.

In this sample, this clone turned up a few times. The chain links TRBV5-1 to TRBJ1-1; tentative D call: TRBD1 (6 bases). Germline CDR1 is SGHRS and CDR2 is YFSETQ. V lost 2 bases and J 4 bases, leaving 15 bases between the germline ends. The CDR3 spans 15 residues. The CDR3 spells CASSFTTSGATEAFF. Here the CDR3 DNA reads TGCGCCAGCAGCTTTACAACCTCGGGGGCCACTGAAGCTTTCTTT.

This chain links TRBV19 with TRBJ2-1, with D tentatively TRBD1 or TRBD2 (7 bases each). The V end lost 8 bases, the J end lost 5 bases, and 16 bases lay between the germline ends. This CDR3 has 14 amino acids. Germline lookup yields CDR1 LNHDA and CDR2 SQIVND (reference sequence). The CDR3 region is CASSRQGGDNEQFF. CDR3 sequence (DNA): TGTGCCAGTTCTAGACAGGGAGGGGACAATGAGCAGTTCTTC.

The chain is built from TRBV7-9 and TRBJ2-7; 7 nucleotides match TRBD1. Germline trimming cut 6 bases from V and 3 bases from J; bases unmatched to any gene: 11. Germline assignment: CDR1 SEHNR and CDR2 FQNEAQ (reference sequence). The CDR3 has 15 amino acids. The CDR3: CASRPPGQLIYEQYF. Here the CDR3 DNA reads TGTGCCAGCAGGCCGCCGGGACAGCTTATCTACGAGCAGTACTTC.

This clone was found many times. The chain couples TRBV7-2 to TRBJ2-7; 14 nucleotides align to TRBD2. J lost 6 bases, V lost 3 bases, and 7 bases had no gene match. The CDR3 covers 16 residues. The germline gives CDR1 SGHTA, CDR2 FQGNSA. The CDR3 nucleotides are TGTGCCAGCAGCTTTGGGACTAGCGGGAGATTCCGCGAGCAGTACTTC. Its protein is CASSFGTSGRFREQYF.

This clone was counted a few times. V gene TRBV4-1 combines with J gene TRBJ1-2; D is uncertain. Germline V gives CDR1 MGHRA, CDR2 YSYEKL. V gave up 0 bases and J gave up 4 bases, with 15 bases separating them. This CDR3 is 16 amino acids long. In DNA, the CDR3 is TGCGCCAGCAGCCAAGAGACGTCAGCGGGAGTCTATGGCTACACCTTC. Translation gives CASSQETSAGVYGYTF.

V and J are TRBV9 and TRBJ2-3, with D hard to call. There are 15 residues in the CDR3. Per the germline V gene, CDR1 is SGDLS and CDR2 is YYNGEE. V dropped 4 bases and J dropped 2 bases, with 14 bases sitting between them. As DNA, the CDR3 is TGTGCCAGCAGCTCGAGCCCCTTCCCCACAGATACGCAGTATTTT. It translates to CASSSSPFPTDTQYF.

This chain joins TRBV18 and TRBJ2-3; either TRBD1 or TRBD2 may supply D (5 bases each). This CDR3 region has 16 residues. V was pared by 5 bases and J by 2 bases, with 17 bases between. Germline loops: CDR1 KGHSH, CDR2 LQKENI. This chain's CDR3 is CASSANGGGTTDTQYF. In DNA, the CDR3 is TGTGCCAGCTCAGCCAATGGTGGGGGTACCACAGATACGCAGTATTTT.

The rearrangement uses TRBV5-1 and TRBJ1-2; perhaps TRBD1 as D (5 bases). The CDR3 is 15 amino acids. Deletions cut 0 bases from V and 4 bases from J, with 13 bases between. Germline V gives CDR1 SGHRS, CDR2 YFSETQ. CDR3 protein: CASSLAGATGYGYTF. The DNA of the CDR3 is TGCGCCAGCAGCTTGGCTGGGGCGACGGGCTATGGCTACACCTTC. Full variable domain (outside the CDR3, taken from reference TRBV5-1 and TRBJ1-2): KAGVTQTPRYLIKTRGQQVTLSCSPISGHRSVSWYQQTPGQGLQFLFEYFSETQRNKGNFPGRFSGRQFSNSRSEMNVSTLELGDSALYLCASSLAGATGYGYTFGSGTRLTVV.

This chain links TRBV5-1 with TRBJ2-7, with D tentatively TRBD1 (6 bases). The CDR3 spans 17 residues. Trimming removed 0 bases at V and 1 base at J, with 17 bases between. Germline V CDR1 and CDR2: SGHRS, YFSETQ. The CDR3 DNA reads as TGCGCCAGCAGCTTGGCCCCTGGCCGGACAGCGTCCTACGAGCAGTACTTC. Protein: CASSLAPGRTASYEQYF.